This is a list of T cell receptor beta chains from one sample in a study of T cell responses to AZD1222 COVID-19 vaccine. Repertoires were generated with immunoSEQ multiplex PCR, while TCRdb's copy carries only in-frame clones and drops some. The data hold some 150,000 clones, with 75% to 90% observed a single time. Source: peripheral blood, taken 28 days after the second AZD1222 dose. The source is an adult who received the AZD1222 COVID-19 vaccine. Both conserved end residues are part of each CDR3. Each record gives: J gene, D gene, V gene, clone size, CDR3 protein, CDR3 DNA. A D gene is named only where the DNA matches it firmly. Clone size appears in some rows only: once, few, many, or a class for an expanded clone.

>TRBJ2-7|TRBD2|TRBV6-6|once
CASSGLGEQYF
TGTGCCAGCAGCGGACTAGGCGAGCAGTACTTC
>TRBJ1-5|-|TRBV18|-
CASSPGGVSGNQPQHF
TGTGCCAGCTCACCGGGGGGGGTGAGTGGCAATCAGCCCCAGCATTTT
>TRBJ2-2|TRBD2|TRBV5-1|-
CASSGLAGLPGELFF
TGCGCCAGCAGCGGACTAGCGGGACTTCCCGGGGAGCTGTTTTTT
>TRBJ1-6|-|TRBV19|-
CASRTRGGNSPLHF
TGTGCCAGTAGGACCCGGGGGGGCAACTCACCCCTCCACTTT
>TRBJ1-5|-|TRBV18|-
CASSPSKGGNQPQHF
TGTGCCAGCTCACCATCAAAGGGGGGCAATCAGCCCCAGCATTTT
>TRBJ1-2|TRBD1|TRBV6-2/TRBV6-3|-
CASSYDGQGGGYTF
TGTGCCAGCAGTTACGATGGACAGGGTGGAGGCTACACCTTC
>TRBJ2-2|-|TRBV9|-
CASSPKTSYTGELFF
TGTGCCAGCAGCCCCAAGACTAGTTACACCGGGGAGCTGTTTTTT
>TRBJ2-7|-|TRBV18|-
CASSPQRDEQYF
TGTGCCAGCTCACCCCAAAGGGACGAGCAGTACTTC
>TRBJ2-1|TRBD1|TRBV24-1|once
CATSDPTGGENEQFF
TGTGCCACCAGTGATCCGACAGGGGGGGAGAATGAGCAGTTCTTC
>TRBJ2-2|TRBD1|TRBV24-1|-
CATSDLGRDRGNTGELFF
TGTGCCACCAGTGATTTAGGGCGGGACAGGGGGAACACCGGGGAGCTGTTTTTT
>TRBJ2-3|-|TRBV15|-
CATSRDIGSMTSTDTQYF
TGTGCCACCAGCAGAGATATCGGGTCGATGACTAGCACAGATACGCAGTATTTT
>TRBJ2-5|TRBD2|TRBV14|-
CASSDLAGGGETQYF
TGTGCCAGCAGCGATCTAGCGGGAGGCGGAGAGACCCAGTACTTC
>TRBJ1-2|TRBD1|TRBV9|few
CASSVVGTANYGYTF
TGTGCCAGCAGCGTAGTTGGGACAGCTAACTATGGCTACACCTTC
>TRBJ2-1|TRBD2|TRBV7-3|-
CASSPRGGGRTYNEQFF
TGTGCCAGCAGCCCCAGGGGTGGCGGGAGGACTTACAATGAGCAGTTCTTC
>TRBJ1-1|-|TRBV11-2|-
CASSPGTSGNTEAFF
TGTGCCAGCAGTCCGGGGACATCGGGGAACACTGAAGCTTTCTTT
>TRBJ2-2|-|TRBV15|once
CATSREKGRANTGELFF
TGTGCCACCAGCAGAGAAAAGGGAAGGGCCAACACCGGGGAGCTGTTTTTT
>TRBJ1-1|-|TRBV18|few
CASSPGQNTEAFF
TGTGCCAGCTCACCTGGCCAGAACACTGAAGCTTTCTTT
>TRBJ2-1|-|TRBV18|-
CASSSGNEQFF
TGTGCCAGCTCAAGTGGGAATGAGCAGTTCTTC
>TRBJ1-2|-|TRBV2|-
CASSPRGGYTF
TGTGCCAGCAGTCCCCGGGGGGGCTACACCTTC
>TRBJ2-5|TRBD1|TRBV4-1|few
CASSAGTEQETQYF
TGCGCCAGCAGCGCAGGGACAGAACAAGAGACCCAGTACTTC
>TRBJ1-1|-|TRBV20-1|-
CSAPANTEAFF
TGCAGTGCTCCAGCGAACACTGAAGCTTTCTTT
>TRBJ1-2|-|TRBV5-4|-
CASSLGQLGGYTF
TGTGCCAGCAGCTTGGGACAGTTAGGGGGCTACACCTTC